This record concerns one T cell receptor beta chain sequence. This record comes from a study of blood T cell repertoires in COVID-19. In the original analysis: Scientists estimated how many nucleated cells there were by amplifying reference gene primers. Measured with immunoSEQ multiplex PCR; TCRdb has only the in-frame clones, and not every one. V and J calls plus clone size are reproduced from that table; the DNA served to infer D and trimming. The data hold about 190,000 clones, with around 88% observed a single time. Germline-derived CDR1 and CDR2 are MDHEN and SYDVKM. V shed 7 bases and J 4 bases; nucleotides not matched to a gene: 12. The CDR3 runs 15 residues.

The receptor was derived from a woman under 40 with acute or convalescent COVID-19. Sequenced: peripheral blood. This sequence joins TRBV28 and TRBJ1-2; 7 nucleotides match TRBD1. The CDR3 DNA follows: TGTGCCAGCACCTACACAGGGGTTGAAGTCTATGGCTACACCTTC. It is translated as CASTYTGVEVYGYTF.